This T cell receptor (beta chain) originates from a study of control samples from healthy donors and cancer patients. In germline, CDR1 is MNHEY, CDR2 SMNVEV (reference sequence). V lost 3 bases to trimming and J lost 0 bases; unmatched junction nucleotides: 11. This CDR3 region has 19 residues. Some clones are missing from TCRdb's copy, which holds only in-frame ones; the method was immunoSEQ multiplex PCR. The sample holds some 89,000 clones, 86% seen once. The sequenced sample consisted of blood. The chain links TRBV27 to TRBJ2-3, with TRBD2 matching 11 bases. The clonotype comes from a man under 40 in good health. CDR3 amino acids: CASSFQVGLAGPSTDTQYF. The CDR3 DNA reads as TGTGCCAGCAGTTTTCAGGTAGGACTAGCGGGTCCTAGCACAGATACGCAGTATTTT.